These 21 T cell receptor beta chains share one sample of origin, sequenced in a study of chemoradiotherapy in HPV16-positive cancers. Assay used: immunoSEQ multiplex PCR; TCRdb lists only in-frame clones, some missing. The sample shows more than 2,500 clones, 65% to 80% of them seen only once. Sequenced material: tumor tissue, taken from a patient who underwent chemoradiotherapy. The receptors derive from a human donor with HPV-associated anogenital cancer.

V gene TRBV6-1 combines with J gene TRBJ1-2; TRBD1 might be the D (6 bases). There are 13 residues in the CDR3. V gave up 5 bases and J gave up 5 bases, with 12 bases separating them. The germline CDR1 and CDR2 sequences are MNHNS and SASEGT. CDR3: CASSNAGAYGYTF. CDR3 coding DNA: TGTGCCAGCAGTAACGCAGGGGCGTATGGCTACACCTTC.

This clone was picked up a small number of times. V usage is TRBV5-1 and J usage is TRBJ2-6, with 11 nucleotides matching TRBD1. CDR3 length: 17 residues. Germline V gene sequence: CDR1 SGHRS, CDR2 YFSETQ. With 2 bases clipped from V and 4 bases from J, the junction kept 5 bases outside the gene matches. CDR3 in amino acids: CASSLPDRGRGANVLTF. For the CDR3, the DNA is TGCGCCAGCAGCTTACCGGACAGGGGGCGGGGGGCCAACGTCCTGACTTTC.

The chain uses TRBV21-1 and TRBJ2-1; the table's D call TRBD1 went unverified against the DNA. TRBV21-1 has pseudogene status. The CDR3 extends over 15 amino acids. The CDR3 loop reads CASSKVKGGYNEQFF. CDR3 in DNA: TGTGCCAGCAGCAAAGTAAAAGGGGGCTACAATGAGCAGTTCTTC.

This chain uses TRBV6-5 with TRBJ1-2, with D perhaps matching TRBD1 (6 bases). V lost 5 bases and J 0 bases, leaving 13 bases between the germline ends. The CDR3 extends over 15 amino acids. Germline V gives CDR1 MNHEY, CDR2 SVGAGI. The CDR3 spells CASSNRERTNYGYTF. In nucleotides, the CDR3 is TGTGCCAGCAGTAACAGGGAAAGGACTAACTATGGCTACACCTTC.

The V call is TRBV5-4, the J call TRBJ1-1, with TRBD1 matching over 7 bases. The ends lost 0 bases at V and 5 bases at J; junction bases unmatched: 10. The CDR3 has 16 residues. Germline lookup yields CDR1 SGHNT and CDR2 YYREEE (reference sequence). The DNA for the CDR3 is TGTGCCAGCAGCTTGGGCGGGGAGGGGGCAGGGACTGAAGCTTTCTTT. Residues: CASSLGGEGAGTEAFF.

The chain combines TRBV27 with TRBJ1-4; 8 bases are a match to TRBD1. The CDR3 runs to 17 residues. V shed 0 bases and J 0 bases; nucleotides not matched to a gene: 3. Germline assignment: CDR1 MNHEY and CDR2 SMNVEV (reference sequence). This chain's CDR3 is CASSLSPQGATNEKLFF. DNA of the CDR3: TGTGCCAGCAGTTTATCTCCACAGGGGGCAACTAATGAAAAACTGTTTTTT. Supplemented by reference TRBV27 and TRBJ1-4, the full variable domain reads EAQVTQNPRYLITVTGKKLTVTCSQNMNHEYMSWYRQDPGLGLRQIYYSMNVEVTDKGDVPEGYKVSRKEKRNFPLILESPSPNQTSLYFCASSLSPQGATNEKLFFGSGTQLSVL.

As regards this clone: The CDR3 carries no conserved terminal phenylalanine or tryptophan, so it likely arises from a read error. It is unclear where the CDR3 begins or ends on the DNA, so no DNA is shown, and the CDR3 is as TCRdb lists it. This rearrangement joins TRBV28 to TRBJ1-2; the DNA was not used to check the table's D call, TRBD1. Germline CDR1 MDHEN, CDR2 SYDVKM. Including both end residues, the CDR3 is 10 amino acids long. CDR3 sequence: CASSFSGQPR.

This chain uses TRBV6-5 with TRBJ1-2; D unresolved. Germline V gene lookup returns CDR1 MNHEY and CDR2 SVGAGI. Trimming cost V 6 bases and J 10 bases, with 15 bases left between them. The length of the CDR3 is 12 residues. The CDR3 reads CASSPKKIDYTF. The CDR3 DNA reads as TGTGCCAGCAGCCCGAAGAAGATAGACTACACCTTC.

V is TRBV7-2 and J is TRBJ1-5; perhaps TRBD1 as D (6 bases). V lost 5 bases and J lost 4, with 12 bases in between. Germline V CDR1 and CDR2: SGHTA, FQGNSA. The CDR3 spans 14 residues. The CDR3 here is CASSPSQGNQPQHF. CDR3 DNA sequence: TGTGCCAGCAGCCCCTCACAGGGAAATCAGCCCCAGCATTTT.

The V call is TRBV2, the J call TRBJ1-4; D is uncertain. The CDR3 covers 15 residues. Trimming left V 6 bases short and J 0 bases short, with 11 bases between. Per germline, CDR1 SNHLY and CDR2 FYNNEI. As DNA, the CDR3 is TGTGCCAGCAGGGTAGACGTTGCAACTAATGAAAAACTGTTTTTT. It encodes CASRVDVATNEKLFF.

The chain links TRBV14 to TRBJ1-1; no definite D call. The germline gives CDR1 SGHDN, CDR2 FVKESK. CDR3 length: 13 amino acids. Trimming took 4 bases from V and 3 from J, leaving 9 bases between them. The CDR3 bases are TGTGCCAGCAGCCTAGAGTGGGACACTGAAGCTTTCTTT. Translation: CASSLEWDTEAFF.

This chain links TRBV19 with TRBJ1-1; D unresolved. CDR1 and CDR2 from the germline V gene are LNHDA and SQIVND (reference sequence). The V gene lost 2 bases and the J gene lost 0 bases, with 4 bases spanning the gap. The CDR3 runs to 13 residues. Here the CDR3 reads CASSISLNTEAFF. The CDR3 DNA reads TGTGCCAGTAGTATATCCTTGAACACTGAAGCTTTCTTT.

V is TRBV7-3 and J is TRBJ2-5; D is perhaps TRBD2 (7 bases). V dropped 3 bases and J dropped 2 bases, with 22 bases sitting between them. CDR1 SGHTA and CDR2 FQGTGA come from the germline V gene. CDR3 length: 18 amino acids. The CDR3 coding sequence is TGTGCCAGCAGCTTGGGGCGCGCGGCTGGGAGGGGGCAAGAGACCCAGTACTTC. Translating it yields CASSLGRAAGRGQETQYF.

This clone is a singleton in its sample. The J gene is TRBJ2-1, the V gene TRBV2; the match to TRBD1 covers 7 bases. This CDR3 is 16 amino acids long. J gave up 3 bases and V 4 bases, and 9 bases lay outside the gene matches. CDR1 and CDR2 (germline): SNHLY, FYNNEI. CDR3 in DNA: TGTGCCAGCAGTGTCTCCCGGGACAGACTCTACAATGAGCAGTTCTTC. The encoded protein is CASSVSRDRLYNEQFF. Complete variable domain (other parts from reference TRBV2 and TRBJ2-1): EPEVTQTPSHQVTQMGQEVILRCVPISNHLYFYWYRQILGQKVEFLVSFYNNEISEKSEIFDDQFSVERPDGSNFTLKIRSTKLEDSAMYFCASSVSRDRLYNEQFFGPGTRLTVL.

The chain recombines TRBV5-4 with TRBJ1-2; D gene unclear. Per germline, CDR1 SGHNT and CDR2 YYREEE (reference sequence). This CDR3 has 16 amino acids. The V gene lost 0 bases and the J gene lost 1 base, with 13 bases spanning the gap. The CDR3 nucleotides are TGTGCCAGCAGCTTGGCCCTCAAGGGAAATAACTATGGCTACACCTTC. This translates into CASSLALKGNNYGYTF.

The chain employs TRBV21-1 and TRBJ1-5. TRBV21-1 is an annotated pseudogene. The CDR3 consists of 16 residues. CDR3: CASSKARGQLNQPQHF. CDR3 nucleotides: TGTGCCAGCAGCAAAGCAAGAGGGCAGCTCAATCAGCCCCAGCATTTT.

The rearrangement joins TRBV5-1 to TRBJ1-6; maybe TRBD1 (5 bases). The V gene lost 3 bases and the J gene lost 8 bases, with 12 bases spanning the gap. Germline loops: CDR1 SGHRS, CDR2 YFSETQ. The CDR3 length is 14 residues. In DNA, the CDR3 is TGCGCCAGCAGCTGGGGGGGGAGGGATTCACCCCTCCACTTT. Amino acids: CASSWGGRDSPLHF.

The V gene is TRBV2, the J gene TRBJ1-2; TRBD1 matches at 7 bases. Germline CDR1 SNHLY, CDR2 FYNNEI. V shed 4 bases, J shed 6 bases, and the junction held 2 bases outside the gene matches. CDR3 size: 12 residues. The CDR3 spells CASSAQGDGYTF. CDR3 nucleotides: TGTGCCAGCAGTGCTCAGGGGGATGGCTACACCTTC.

This chain connects TRBV12-5 to TRBJ2-7; 7 bases line up with TRBD1. Trimming cost V 2 bases and J 6 bases; bases outside gene matches: 10. The CDR3 is 15 residues long. The germline gives CDR1 LGHNT, CDR2 FRNRAP. CDR3 nucleotide sequence: TGTGCTAGTGGTTTGCTCAAGACAGGGTGGATCGAGCAGTACTTC. Translated: CASGLLKTGWIEQYF.

Comments on this clone: The junction and the germline gene differ at one end; a read error may be behind it. V and J are TRBV2 and TRBJ2-6, with D perhaps matching TRBD1 or TRBD2 (5 bases each). This CDR3 comprises 10 residues. Per the germline V gene, CDR1 is SNHLY and CDR2 is FYNNEI. In nucleotides, the CDR3 is TGTGCCAGCGGGGGCAACGTCCTGACTTTC. It is translated as CASGGNVLTF.

By sample fraction, this clone is large. The chain joins TRBV5-6 to TRBJ1-3; maybe TRBD1 (6 bases). Trimming cost V 0 bases and J 4 bases, with 11 bases left between them. The length of the CDR3 is 15 residues. Germline CDR1 is SGHDT and CDR2 is YYEEEE. The CDR3 DNA reads TGTGCCAGCAGCTTGGCCCCGGGGGGCGGAAACACCATATATTTT. Protein: CASSLAPGGGNTIYF. Looking up the rest from reference TRBV5-6 and TRBJ1-3 gives the full variable domain: DAGVTQSPTHLIKTRGQQVTLRCSPKSGHDTVSWYQQALGQGPQFIFQYYEEEERQRGNFPDRFSGHQFPNYSSELNVNALLLGDSALYLCASSLAPGGGNTIYFGEGSWLTVV.